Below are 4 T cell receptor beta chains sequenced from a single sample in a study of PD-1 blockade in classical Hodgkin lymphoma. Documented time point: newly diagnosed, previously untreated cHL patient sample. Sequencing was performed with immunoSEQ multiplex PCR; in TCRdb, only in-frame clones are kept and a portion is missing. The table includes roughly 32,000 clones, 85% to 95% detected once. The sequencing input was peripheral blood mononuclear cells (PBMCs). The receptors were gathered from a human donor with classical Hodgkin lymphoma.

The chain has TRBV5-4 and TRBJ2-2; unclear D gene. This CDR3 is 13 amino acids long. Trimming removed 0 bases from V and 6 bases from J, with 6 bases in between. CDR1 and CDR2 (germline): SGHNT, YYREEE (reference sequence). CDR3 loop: CASSLVESGELFF. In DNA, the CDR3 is TGTGCCAGCAGCTTGGTCGAGTCCGGGGAGCTGTTTTTT.

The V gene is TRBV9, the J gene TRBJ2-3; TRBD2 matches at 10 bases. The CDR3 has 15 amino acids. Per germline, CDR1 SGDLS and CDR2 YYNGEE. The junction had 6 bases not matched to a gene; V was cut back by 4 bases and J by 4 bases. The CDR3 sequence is CASSRGLAFPDTQYF. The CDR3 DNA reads TGTGCCAGCAGCAGGGGACTAGCGTTCCCAGATACGCAGTATTTT.

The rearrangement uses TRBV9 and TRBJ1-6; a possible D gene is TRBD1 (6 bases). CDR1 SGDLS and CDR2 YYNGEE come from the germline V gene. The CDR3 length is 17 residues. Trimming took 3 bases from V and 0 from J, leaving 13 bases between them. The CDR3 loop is CASSEGGDPSYNSPLHF. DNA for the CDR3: TGTGCCAGCAGCGAAGGGGGAGACCCCTCCTATAATTCACCCCTCCACTTT.

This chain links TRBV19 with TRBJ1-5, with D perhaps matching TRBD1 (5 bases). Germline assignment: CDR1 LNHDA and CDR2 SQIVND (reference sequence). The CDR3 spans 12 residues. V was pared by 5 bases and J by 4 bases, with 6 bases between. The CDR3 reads CASSYRNQPQHF. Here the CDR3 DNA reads TGTGCCAGTAGTTACAGGAATCAGCCCCAGCATTTT. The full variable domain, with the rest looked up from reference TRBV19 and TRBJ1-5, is DGGITQSPKYLFRKEGQNVTLSCEQNLNHDAMYWYRQDPGQGLRLIYYSQIVNDFQKGDIAEGYSVSREKKESFPLTVTSAQKNPTAFYLCASSYRNQPQHFGDGTRLSIL.